The entry below describes one T cell receptor (beta chain). Its target is unknown. The data were taken from a study of response to subunit inactivated influenza vaccine. Germline V gene sequence: CDR1 PRHDT, CDR2 FYEKMQ (reference sequence). The CDR3 covers 13 residues. Trimming left V 5 bases short and J 7 bases short, with 15 bases between. Whole-study findings and limits: Each seasonal influenza vaccination, the authors suggested, recruits few new T cells.

TCRdb re-derived calls from the RT-PCR reads in MiXCR, one entry per CDR3 protein. The sample has about 570,000 distinct CDR3 sequences; around 11% are singletons. The sample was PBMCs from blood, taken on the day of vaccination. This chain uses TRBV13 with TRBJ2-7, with D maybe TRBD1 (6 bases). This TCR was sampled from a man aged 50 to 60 who received an inactivated influenza vaccine. The CDR3 nucleotides are TGTGCCAGCAGCCGGGACAAGCGTGTAGAGCAGTACTTC. Translation: CASSRDKRVEQYF.